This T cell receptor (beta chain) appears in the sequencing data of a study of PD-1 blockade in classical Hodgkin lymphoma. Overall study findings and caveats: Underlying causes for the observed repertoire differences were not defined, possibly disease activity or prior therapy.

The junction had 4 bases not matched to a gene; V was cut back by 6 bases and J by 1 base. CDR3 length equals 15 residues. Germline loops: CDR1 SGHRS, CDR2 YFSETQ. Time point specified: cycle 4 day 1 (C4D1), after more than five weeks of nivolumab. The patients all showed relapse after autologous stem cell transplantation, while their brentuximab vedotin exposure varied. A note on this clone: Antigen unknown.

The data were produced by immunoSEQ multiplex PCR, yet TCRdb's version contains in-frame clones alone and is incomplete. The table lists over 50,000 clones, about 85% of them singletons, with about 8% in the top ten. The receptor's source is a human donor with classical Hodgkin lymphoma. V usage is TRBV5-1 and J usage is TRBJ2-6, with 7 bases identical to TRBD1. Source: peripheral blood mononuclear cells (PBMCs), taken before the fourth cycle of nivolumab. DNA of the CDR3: TGCGCCAGCACCTCGACAGGGTCTGGGGCCAACGTCCTGACTTTC. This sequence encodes CASTSTGSGANVLTF.